The T cell receptor beta chain under discussion was sequenced for a study of blood T cell repertoires in COVID-19. For the study at large: Some COVID-19 samples were acute and others convalescent; all came from the United States, Italy and Spain. Sources were T cells, B-cell-depleted T cells, or PBMCs; the material itself was cDNA or gDNA.

Original processing notes: Nucleated cell number was recorded as an estimate derived from reference gene primer amplification. Here immunoSEQ multiplex PCR was the method, and the copy in TCRdb shows in-frame clones only, minus some. The V and J calls and clone size come from that table; D and trimming were worked out from the DNA. The table includes about 98,000 clones, around 90% detected once. With 4 bases removed from V and 1 base from J, the gap between germline ends came to 11 bases. CDR3 length: 15 residues. Germline assignment: CDR1 SGHRS and CDR2 YFSETQ. It was during active infection that Seattle patients were enrolled and then longitudinally followed.

The TCR originated in a woman between 45 and 65 years old with COVID-19, enrolled during active disease. Sequenced input: peripheral blood. This chain links TRBV5-1 with TRBJ2-2; maybe TRBD1 (6 bases). CDR3 in DNA: TGCGCCAGCAGCGCCTCGACAGGGAACACCGGGGAGCTGTTTTTT. Translation: CASSASTGNTGELFF.